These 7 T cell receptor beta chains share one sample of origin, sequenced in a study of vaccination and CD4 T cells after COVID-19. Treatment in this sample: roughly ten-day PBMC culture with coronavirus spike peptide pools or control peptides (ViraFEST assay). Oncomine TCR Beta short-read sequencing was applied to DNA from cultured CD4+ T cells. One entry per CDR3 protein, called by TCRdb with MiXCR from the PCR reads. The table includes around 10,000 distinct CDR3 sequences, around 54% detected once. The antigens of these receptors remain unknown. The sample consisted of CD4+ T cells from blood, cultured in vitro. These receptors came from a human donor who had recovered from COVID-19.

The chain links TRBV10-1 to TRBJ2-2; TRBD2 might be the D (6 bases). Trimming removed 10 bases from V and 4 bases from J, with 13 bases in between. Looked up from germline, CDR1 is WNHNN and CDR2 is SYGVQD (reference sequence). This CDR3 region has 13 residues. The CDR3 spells CATGTPGTGELFF. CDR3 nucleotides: TGCGCCACCGGGACTCCCGGCACCGGGGAGCTGTTTTTT.

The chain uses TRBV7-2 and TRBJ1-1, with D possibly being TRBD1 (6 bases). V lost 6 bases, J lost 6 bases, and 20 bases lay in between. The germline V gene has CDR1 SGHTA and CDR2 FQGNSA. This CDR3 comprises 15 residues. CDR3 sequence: CASRPNRGTRAEAFF. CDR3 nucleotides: TGTGCCAGCAGACCCAATAGGGGGACGAGGGCTGAAGCTTTCTTT. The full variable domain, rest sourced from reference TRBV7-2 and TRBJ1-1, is GAGVSQSPSNKVTEKGKDVELRCDPISGHTALYWYRQSLGQGLEFLIYFQGNSAPDKSGLPSDRFSAERTGGSVSTLTIQRTQQEDSAVYLCASRPNRGTRAEAFFGQGTRLTVV.

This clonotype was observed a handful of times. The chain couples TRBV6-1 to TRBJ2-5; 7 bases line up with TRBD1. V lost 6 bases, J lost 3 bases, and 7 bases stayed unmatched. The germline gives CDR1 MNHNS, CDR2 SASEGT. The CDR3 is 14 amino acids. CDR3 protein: CASSPGQWEETQYF. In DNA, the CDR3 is TGTGCCAGCAGCCCGGGACAGTGGGAAGAGACCCAGTACTTC.

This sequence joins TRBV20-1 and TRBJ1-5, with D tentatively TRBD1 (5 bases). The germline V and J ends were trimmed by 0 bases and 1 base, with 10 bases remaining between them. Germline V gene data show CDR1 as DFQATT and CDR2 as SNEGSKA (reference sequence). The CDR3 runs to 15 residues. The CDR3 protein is CSARDWGESNQPQHF. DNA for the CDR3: TGCAGTGCTAGAGATTGGGGGGAAAGCAATCAGCCCCAGCATTTT.

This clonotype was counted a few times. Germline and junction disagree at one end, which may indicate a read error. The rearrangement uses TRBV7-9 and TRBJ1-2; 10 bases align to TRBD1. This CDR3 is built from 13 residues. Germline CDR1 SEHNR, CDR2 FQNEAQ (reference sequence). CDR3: CASSLAGTGAGAF. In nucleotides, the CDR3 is TGTGCCAGCAGCTTAGCGGGGACAGGGGCTGGTGCCTTC.

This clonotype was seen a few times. The CDR3 coding sequence is TGTGCCACCCGCCTCGCCGCCTATGGCTACACCTTC. Protein sequence: CATRLAAYGYTF. The genes are TRBV2 and TRBJ1-2; D is uncertain. Per the germline V gene, CDR1 is SNHLY and CDR2 is FYNNEI. The CDR3 contains 12 residues. V was cut by 10 bases and J by 4 bases, with 13 bases left in between.

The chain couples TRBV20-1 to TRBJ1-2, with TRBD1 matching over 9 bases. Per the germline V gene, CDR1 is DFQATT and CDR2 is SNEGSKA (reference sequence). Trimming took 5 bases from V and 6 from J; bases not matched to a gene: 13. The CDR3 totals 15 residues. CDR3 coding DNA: TGCAGTGCTCCGCCCCCGACAGGGGGGGTGGATGGCTACACCTTC. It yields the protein CSAPPPTGGVDGYTF.